One and the same sample provided the 3 T cell receptor beta chains below, sequenced in a study of immune cell composition in non-small cell lung cancer. The repertoire was sequenced with immunoSEQ multiplex PCR; TCRdb's copy has only in-frame clones and lacks some. The top ten clones hold 11% of a sample with approximately 15,000 clones, 81% of them seen once. Sequencing was carried out using lung tumor tissue. These TCRs come from a human donor with non-small cell lung cancer.

This sequence joins TRBV5-1 and TRBJ2-7; D is undetermined. Trimming removed 0 bases from V and 5 bases from J, with 12 bases in between. This CDR3 comprises 14 residues. Germline V CDR1 and CDR2: SGHRS, YFSETQ. The CDR3 here is CASSLGPTLNEQYF. The CDR3 DNA is TGCGCCAGCAGCTTGGGCCCCACCTTGAACGAGCAGTACTTC.

This rearrangement joins TRBV13 to TRBJ2-2; 9 bases map to TRBD1. With V trimmed by 5 bases and J by 1 base, 8 bases remained unmatched. Germline CDR1 reads PRHDT; CDR2 reads FYEKMQ (reference sequence). The CDR3 runs to 17 residues. The chain's CDR3 is CASSGQGWPENTGELFF. CDR3 DNA sequence: TGTGCCAGCAGCGGACAGGGGTGGCCGGAGAACACCGGGGAGCTGTTTTTT.

The chain carries TRBV10-3 and TRBJ2-1, with D hard to call. This CDR3 is 14 amino acids long. The germline gives CDR1 ENHRY, CDR2 SYGVKD. V was trimmed by 2 bases and J by 1 base, leaving 6 bases between them. CDR3 nucleotides: TGTGCCATCAGTGAGGCGGTATCCTACAATGAGCAGTTCTTC. Translated: CAISEAVSYNEQFF.